The rows below give T cell receptor beta chains drawn from one sample of a study of early T cells in non-severe SARS-CoV-2 infection. TCRdb itself ran the 5' RACE reads through MiXCR, one entry per CDR3 protein. Here the sample spans around 63,000 distinct CDR3 sequences, 5.9% being singletons. Here the sequenced sample was whole blood, taken at baseline. Receptors originate from an adult who was a healthcare worker with PCR-confirmed SARS-CoV-2 infection or an uninfected control (not recorded which). The CDR3 runs from the conserved cysteine through the conserved F or W. The D gene is left open where the match is weak. Size is stated for part of the rows, as once, few or many counts, or as a class when the clone is expanded.

CASSILGGASNTGELFF	TGTGCCAGTAGTATTCTGGGGGGTGCTTCGAACACCGGGGAGCTGTTTTTT	17	many	TRBJ2-2	-	TRBV19
CASSPDRGETQYF	TGTGCCAGCTCACCGGACAGGGGAGAGACCCAGTACTTC	13	many	TRBJ2-5	TRBD1	TRBV18
CASSLGFKGGSSNYGYTF	TGTGCCAGCAGCTTAGGATTTAAAGGGGGCAGTTCTAACTATGGCTACACCTTC	18	many	TRBJ1-2	TRBD1	TRBV7-2
CASSPNRDSSTDTQYF	TGTGCCAGCAGCCCAAACCGGGACAGCAGCACAGATACGCAGTATTTT	16	many	TRBJ2-3	TRBD1	TRBV7-9
CASSSHRGQGTQYF	TGTGCCAGCAGTTCCCACAGGGGGCAAGGGACCCAGTACTTC	14	many	TRBJ2-5	TRBD1	TRBV12-3/TRBV12-4
CASSPGTLAWLETQYF	TGCGCCAGCAGCCCAGGGACCCTAGCTTGGTTGGAGACCCAGTACTTC	16	-	TRBJ2-5	-	TRBV4-1
CASSPGLAANTGELFF	TGCGCCAGCAGCCCCGGACTAGCGGCTAACACCGGGGAGCTGTTTTTT	16	few	TRBJ2-2	TRBD2	TRBV5-1
CASSLGTVAAGTSYEQYF	TGCGCCAGCAGCCTCGGAACCGTCGCTGCGGGGACCTCCTACGAGCAGTACTTC	18	many	TRBJ2-7	-	TRBV5-1
CASSVLAGVAKNIQYF	TGTGCCAGTAGTGTCCTAGCGGGAGTTGCCAAAAACATTCAGTACTTC	16	-	TRBJ2-4	TRBD2	TRBV19
CASSHPDRVDTEAFF	TGTGCCAGCAGCCACCCTGACAGGGTCGACACTGAAGCTTTCTTT	15	-	TRBJ1-1	TRBD1	TRBV3-1
CSVKHITDTQYF	TGCAGCGTTAAACACATCACAGATACGCAGTATTTT	12	many	TRBJ2-3	-	TRBV29-1
CASSSTLKVAGGYEQYF	TGTGCCAGCAGCTCAACACTTAAGGTAGCGGGAGGATACGAGCAGTACTTC	17	many	TRBJ2-7	TRBD2	TRBV7-9
CASGREFGKTQYF	TGTGCCAGCGGACGGGAGTTCGGGAAGACCCAGTACTTC	13	few	TRBJ2-5	-	TRBV7-2
CASSLAEGTHGYTF	TGTGCCAGCAGCTTAGCGGAAGGGACACATGGCTACACCTTC	14	many	TRBJ1-2	-	TRBV11-1
CASSWTVELTGELFF	TGTGCCAGCAGTTGGACAGTGGAGTTAACCGGGGAGCTGTTTTTT	15	many	TRBJ2-2	-	TRBV5-5
CASSLAGRGMATEAFF	TGTGCCAGCAGCTTAGCGGGTAGAGGGATGGCCACTGAAGCTTTCTTT	16	many	TRBJ1-1	-	TRBV7-9
CASSFESMTYNEQFF	TGTGCCAGCAGCTTTGAGTCTATGACCTACAATGAGCAGTTCTTC	15	many	TRBJ2-1	-	TRBV7-9
CASTLLDNYGYTF	TGTGCCAGCACGCTCTTAGACAACTATGGCTACACCTTC	13	many	TRBJ1-2	-	TRBV12-3/TRBV12-4
CASSLRNSGANVLTF	TGTGCCAGCAGCCTCAGAAACTCTGGGGCCAACGTCCTGACTTTC	15	-	TRBJ2-6	-	TRBV5-4
CSARMIGNLNTEAFF	TGCAGTGCTAGGATGATTGGAAACCTGAACACTGAAGCTTTCTTT	15	-	TRBJ1-1	-	TRBV20-1
CASSPLEVGEQYF	TGTGCCAGCTCACCGCTTGAAGTTGGCGAGCAGTACTTC	13	-	TRBJ2-7	-	TRBV18
CSAGRGSASTDTQYF	TGCAGCGCGGGGCGGGGTTCAGCTAGCACAGATACGCAGTATTTT	15	many	TRBJ2-3	-	TRBV29-1
CASSLSGQGGNSPLHF	TGTGCCAGCAGTCTTTCCGGACAGGGCGGGAATTCACCCCTCCACTTT	16	many	TRBJ1-6	TRBD1	TRBV28
CASISGSSYNEQFF	TGTGCCAGCATCTCCGGAAGCTCCTACAATGAGCAGTTCTTC	14	few	TRBJ2-1	-	TRBV27
CASRPGQGHYGYTF	TGTGCCAGCAGACCAGGACAGGGGCACTATGGCTACACCTTC	14	many	TRBJ1-2	TRBD1	TRBV6-5
CASSIVGRDPGRNEQFF	TGTGCCAGTAGTATAGTTGGGAGGGACCCCGGGCGGAATGAGCAGTTCTTC	17	many	TRBJ2-1	TRBD2	TRBV19
CASSLGQGDQPQHF	TGCGCCAGCAGCTTGGGCCAGGGCGATCAGCCCCAGCATTTT	14	many	TRBJ1-5	-	TRBV5-1
CSARDMTSWRGSTPELAKNIQYF	TGCAGTGCTAGAGATATGACCTCATGGCGCGGGAGTACTCCCGAACTAGCCAAAAACATTCAGTACTTC	23	few	TRBJ2-4	TRBD2	TRBV20-1
CASSPWREGRINEQFF	TGTGCCAGCAGCCCTTGGCGGGAGGGCCGGATCAATGAGCAGTTCTTC	16	many	TRBJ2-1	TRBD2	TRBV3-1
CASSLLGPENTGELFF	TGTGCCAGCAGCTTACTAGGTCCCGAGAACACCGGGGAGCTGTTTTTT	16	many	TRBJ2-2	-	TRBV7-6